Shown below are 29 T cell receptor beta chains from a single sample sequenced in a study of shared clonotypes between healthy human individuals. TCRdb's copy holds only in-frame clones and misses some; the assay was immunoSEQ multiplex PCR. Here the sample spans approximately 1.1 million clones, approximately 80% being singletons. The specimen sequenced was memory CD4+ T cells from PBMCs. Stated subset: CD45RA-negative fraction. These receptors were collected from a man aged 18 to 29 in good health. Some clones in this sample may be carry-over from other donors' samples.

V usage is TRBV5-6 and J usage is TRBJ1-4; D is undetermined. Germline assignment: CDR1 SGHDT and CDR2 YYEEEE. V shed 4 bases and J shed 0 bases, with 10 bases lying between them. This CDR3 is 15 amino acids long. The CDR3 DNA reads TGTGCCAGCAGCGGGAATCTTGCAACTAATGAAAAACTGTTTTTT. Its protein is CASSGNLATNEKLFF.

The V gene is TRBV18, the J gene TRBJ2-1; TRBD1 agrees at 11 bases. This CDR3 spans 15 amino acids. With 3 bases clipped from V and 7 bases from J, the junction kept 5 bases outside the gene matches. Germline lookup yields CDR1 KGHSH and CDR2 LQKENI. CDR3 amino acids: CASSPGTGGLNEQFF. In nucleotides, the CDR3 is TGTGCCAGCTCACCGGGGACAGGGGGTCTGAATGAGCAGTTCTTC.

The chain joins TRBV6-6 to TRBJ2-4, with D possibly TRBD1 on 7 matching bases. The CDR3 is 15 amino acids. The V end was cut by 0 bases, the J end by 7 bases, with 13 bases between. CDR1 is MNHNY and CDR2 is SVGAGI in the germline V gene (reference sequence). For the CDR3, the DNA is TGTGCCAGCAGTTACTCGCGACAGGGAGGCAACATTCAGTACTTC. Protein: CASSYSRQGGNIQYF.

CDR3 bases: TGTGCCAGCAGCTTAGTTTTCCGGGAGGGAGATGGCTATGGCTACACCTTC. Protein sequence: CASSLVFREGDGYGYTF. The chain couples TRBV7-9 to TRBJ1-2, with unresolved D. The CDR3 spans 17 residues. Germline V gene sequence: CDR1 SEHNR, CDR2 FQNEAQ (reference sequence). Trimming shortened V by 1 base and J by 4 bases, and 19 bases separated the two germline ends.

The CDR3 DNA reads as TGTGCCAGTAGTTTCCGCCGGGGAGAAAAACTGTTTTTT. Translating gives CASSFRRGEKLFF. V gene TRBV19 combines with J gene TRBJ1-4; D not resolved. Germline CDR1 and CDR2: LNHDA and SQIVND (reference sequence). This CDR3 has 13 residues. The V gene lost 5 bases and the J gene lost 8 bases, with 12 bases spanning the gap. The variable domain in full, completed from reference TRBV19 and TRBJ1-4, reads DGGITQSPKYLFRKEGQNVTLSCEQNLNHDAMYWYRQDPGQGLRLIYYSQIVNDFQKGDIAEGYSVSREKKESFPLTVTSAQKNPTAFYLCASSFRRGEKLFFGSGTQLSVL.

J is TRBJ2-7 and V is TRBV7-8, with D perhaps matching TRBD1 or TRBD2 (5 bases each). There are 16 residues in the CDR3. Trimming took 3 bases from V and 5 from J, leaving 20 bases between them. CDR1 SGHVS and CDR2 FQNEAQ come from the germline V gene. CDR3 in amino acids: CASSLNRDPGGNEQYF. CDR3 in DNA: TGTGCCAGCAGCTTGAACCGGGACCCAGGAGGAAACGAGCAGTACTTC.

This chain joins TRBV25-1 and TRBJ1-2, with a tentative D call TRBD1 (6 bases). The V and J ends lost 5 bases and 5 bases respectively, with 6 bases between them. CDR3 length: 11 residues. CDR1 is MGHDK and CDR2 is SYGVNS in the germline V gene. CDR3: CASSRGYGYTF. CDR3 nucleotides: TGTGCCAGCAGTAGGGGGTATGGCTACACCTTC.

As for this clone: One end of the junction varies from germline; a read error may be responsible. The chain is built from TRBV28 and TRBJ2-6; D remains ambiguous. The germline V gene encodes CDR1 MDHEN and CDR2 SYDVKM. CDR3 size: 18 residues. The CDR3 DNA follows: TGTGCTAGCAGTTTATTTACGGCGGCAGTCAGTGGGGCCAACGTCCTGACTTTC. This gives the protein CASSLFTAAVSGANVLTF. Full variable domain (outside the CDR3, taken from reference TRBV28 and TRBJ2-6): DVKVTQSSRYLVKRTGEKVFLECVQDMDHENMFWYRQDPGLGLRLIYFSYDVKMKEKGDIPEGYSVSREKKERFSLILESASTNQTSMYLCASSLFTAAVSGANVLTFGAGSRLTVL.

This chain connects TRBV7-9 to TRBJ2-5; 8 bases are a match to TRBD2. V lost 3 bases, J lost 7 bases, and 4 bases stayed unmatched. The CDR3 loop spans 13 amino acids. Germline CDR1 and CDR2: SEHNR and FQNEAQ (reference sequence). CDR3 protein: CASSFGREGTQYF. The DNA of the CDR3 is TGTGCCAGCAGCTTCGGACGGGAGGGGACCCAGTACTTC. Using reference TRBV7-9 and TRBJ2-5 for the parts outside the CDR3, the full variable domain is DTGVSQNPRHKITKRGQNVTFRCDPISEHNRLYWYRQTLGQGPEFLTYFQNEAQLEKSRLLSDRFSAERPKGSFSTLEIQRTEQGDSAMYLCASSFGREGTQYFGPGTRLLVL.

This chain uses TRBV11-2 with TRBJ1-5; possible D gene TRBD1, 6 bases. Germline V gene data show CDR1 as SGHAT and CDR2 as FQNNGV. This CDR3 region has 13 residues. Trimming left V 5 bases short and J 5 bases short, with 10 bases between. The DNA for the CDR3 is TGTGCCAGCAGCCGGGACATTGATCAGCCCCAGCATTTT. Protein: CASSRDIDQPQHF.

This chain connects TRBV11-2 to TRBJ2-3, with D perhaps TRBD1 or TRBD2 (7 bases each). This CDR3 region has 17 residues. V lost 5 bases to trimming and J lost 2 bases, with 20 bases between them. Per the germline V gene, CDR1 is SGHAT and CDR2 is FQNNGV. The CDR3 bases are TGTGCCAGCAGCCCAGGGGGGGCTAGCAGCTTCACAGATACGCAGTATTTT. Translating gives CASSPGGASSFTDTQYF.

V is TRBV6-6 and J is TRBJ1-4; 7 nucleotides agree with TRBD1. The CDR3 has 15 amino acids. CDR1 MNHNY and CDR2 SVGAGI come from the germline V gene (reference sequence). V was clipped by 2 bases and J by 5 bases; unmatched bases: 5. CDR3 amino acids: CASSYPTGRNEKLFF. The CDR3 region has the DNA TGTGCCAGCAGTTACCCGACAGGGAGGAATGAAAAACTGTTTTTT.

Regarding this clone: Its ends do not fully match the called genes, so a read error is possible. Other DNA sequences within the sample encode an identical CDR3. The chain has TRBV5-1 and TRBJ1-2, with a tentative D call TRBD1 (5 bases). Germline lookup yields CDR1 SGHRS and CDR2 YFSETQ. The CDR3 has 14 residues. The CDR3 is CASRDSTANYGYTF. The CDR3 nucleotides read TGCGCCAGCAGAGATTCGACAGCTAACTACGGCTACACCTTC.

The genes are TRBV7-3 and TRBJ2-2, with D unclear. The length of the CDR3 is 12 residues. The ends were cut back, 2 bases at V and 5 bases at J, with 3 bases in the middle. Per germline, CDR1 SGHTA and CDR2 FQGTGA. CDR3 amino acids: CASSLLTGELFF. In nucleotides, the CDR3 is TGTGCCAGCAGCTTACTTACCGGGGAGCTGTTTTTT. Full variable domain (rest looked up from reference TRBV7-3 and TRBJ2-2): GAGVSQTPSNKVTEKGKYVELRCDPISGHTALYWYRQSLGQGPEFLIYFQGTGAADDSGLPNDRFFAVRPEGSVSTLKIQRTERGDSAVYLCASSLLTGELFFGEGSRLTVL.

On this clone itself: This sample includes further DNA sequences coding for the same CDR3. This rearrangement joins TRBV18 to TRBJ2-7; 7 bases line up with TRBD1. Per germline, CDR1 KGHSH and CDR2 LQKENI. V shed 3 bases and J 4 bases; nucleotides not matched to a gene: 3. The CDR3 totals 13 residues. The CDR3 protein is CASSPTRGYEQYF. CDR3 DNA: TGTGCCAGCTCACCGACCAGGGGGTACGAGCAGTACTTC.

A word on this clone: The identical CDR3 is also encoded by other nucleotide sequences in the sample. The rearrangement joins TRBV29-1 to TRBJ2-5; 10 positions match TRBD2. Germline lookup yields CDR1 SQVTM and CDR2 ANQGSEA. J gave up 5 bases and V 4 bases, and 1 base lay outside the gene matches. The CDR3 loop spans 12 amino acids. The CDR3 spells CSVGTSGETQYF. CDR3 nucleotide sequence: TGCAGCGTTGGGACTAGCGGCGAGACCCAGTACTTC.

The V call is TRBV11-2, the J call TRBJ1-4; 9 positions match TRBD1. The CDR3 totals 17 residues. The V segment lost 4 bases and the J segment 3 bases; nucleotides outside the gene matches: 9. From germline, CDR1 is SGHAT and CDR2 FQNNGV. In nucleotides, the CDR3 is TGTGCCAGCAGCTACCGTCCGGGACAGGGTCCTAATGAAAAACTGTTTTTT. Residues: CASSYRPGQGPNEKLFF.

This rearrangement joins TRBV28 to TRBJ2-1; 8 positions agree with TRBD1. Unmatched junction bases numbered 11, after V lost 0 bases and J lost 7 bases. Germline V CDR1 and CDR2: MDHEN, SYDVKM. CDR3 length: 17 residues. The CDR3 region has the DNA TGTGCCAGCAGTTTATGGGCAGGGGGCAACAGTGGGAATGAGCAGTTCTTC. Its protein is CASSLWAGGNSGNEQFF. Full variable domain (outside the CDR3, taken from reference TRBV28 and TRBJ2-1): DVKVTQSSRYLVKRTGEKVFLECVQDMDHENMFWYRQDPGLGLRLIYFSYDVKMKEKGDIPEGYSVSREKKERFSLILESASTNQTSMYLCASSLWAGGNSGNEQFFGPGTRLTVL.

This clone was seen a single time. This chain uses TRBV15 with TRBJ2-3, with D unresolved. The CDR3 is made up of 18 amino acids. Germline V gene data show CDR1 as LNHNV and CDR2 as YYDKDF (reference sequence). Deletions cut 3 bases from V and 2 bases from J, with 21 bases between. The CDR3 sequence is CATSREVGNTRATDTQYF. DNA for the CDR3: TGTGCCACCAGCAGGGAAGTGGGGAACACTCGAGCCACAGATACGCAGTATTTT.

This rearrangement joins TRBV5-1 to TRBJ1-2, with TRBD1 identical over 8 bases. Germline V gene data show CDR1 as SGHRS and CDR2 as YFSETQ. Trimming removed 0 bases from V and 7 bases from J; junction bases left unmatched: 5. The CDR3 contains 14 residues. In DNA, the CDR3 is TGCGCCAGCAGCTTGGGACAGGGGAACGGTGGCTACACCTTC. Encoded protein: CASSLGQGNGGYTF.

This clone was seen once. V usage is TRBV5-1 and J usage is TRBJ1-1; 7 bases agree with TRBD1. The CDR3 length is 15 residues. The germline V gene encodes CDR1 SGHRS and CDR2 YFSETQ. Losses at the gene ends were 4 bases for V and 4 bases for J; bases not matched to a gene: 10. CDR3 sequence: CASSPLEGASTEAFF. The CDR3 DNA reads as TGCGCCAGCAGCCCCCTTGAGGGGGCAAGCACTGAAGCTTTCTTT.

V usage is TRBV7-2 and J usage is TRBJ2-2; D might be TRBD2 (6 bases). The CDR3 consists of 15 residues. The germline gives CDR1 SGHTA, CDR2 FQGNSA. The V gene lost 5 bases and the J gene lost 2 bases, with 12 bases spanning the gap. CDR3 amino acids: CASSANSGNTGELFF. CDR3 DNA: TGTGCCAGCAGCGCAAATAGCGGTAACACCGGGGAGCTGTTTTTT.

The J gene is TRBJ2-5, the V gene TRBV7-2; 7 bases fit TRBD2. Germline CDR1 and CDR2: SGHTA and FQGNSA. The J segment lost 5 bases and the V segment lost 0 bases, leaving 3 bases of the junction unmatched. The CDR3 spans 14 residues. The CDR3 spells CASSLAFGGETQYF. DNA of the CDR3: TGTGCCAGCAGCTTAGCGTTCGGGGGGGAGACCCAGTACTTC.

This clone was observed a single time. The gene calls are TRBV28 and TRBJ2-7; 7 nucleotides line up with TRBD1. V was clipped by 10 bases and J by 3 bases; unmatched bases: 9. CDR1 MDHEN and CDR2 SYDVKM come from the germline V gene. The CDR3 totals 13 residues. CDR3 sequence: CATTGQRFYEQYF. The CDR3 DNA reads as TGTGCCACCACGGGACAGAGATTCTACGAGCAGTACTTC.

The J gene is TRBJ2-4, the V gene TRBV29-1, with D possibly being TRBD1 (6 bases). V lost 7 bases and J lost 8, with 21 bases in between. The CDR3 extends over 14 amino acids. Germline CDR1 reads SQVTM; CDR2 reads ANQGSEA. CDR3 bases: TGCAGCGCCCTTGGGGGCGCTCGATTGGACATTCAGTACTTC. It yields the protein CSALGGARLDIQYF.

DNA for the CDR3: TGCGCCAGCAGCCTACTTAGCGCGACAGGGGCCCTTGAGCAGTTCTTC. This sequence encodes CASSLLSATGALEQFF. This sequence joins TRBV4-1 and TRBJ2-1, with 8 bases identical to TRBD1. This CDR3 is 16 amino acids long. Germline loops: CDR1 MGHRA, CDR2 YSYEKL. With V trimmed by 4 bases and J by 9 bases, 14 bases remained unmatched.

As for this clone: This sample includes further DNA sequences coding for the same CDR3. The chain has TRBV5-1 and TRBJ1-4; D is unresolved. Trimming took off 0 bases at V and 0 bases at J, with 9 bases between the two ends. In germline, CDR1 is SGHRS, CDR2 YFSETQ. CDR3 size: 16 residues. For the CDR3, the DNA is TGCGCCAGCAGCTTGGGGGCGTACGCAACTAATGAAAAACTGTTTTTT. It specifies CASSLGAYATNEKLFF.

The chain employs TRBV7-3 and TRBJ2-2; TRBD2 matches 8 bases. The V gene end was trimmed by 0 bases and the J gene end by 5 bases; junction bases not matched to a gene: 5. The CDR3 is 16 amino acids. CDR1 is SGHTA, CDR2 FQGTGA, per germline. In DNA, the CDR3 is TGTGCCAGCAGCTTAACGGCGGGAGGAGTTACCGGGGAGCTGTTTTTT. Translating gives CASSLTAGGVTGELFF.

The CDR3 is CASRATGVNEQFF. CDR3 DNA: TGCGCCAGTAGAGCAACAGGGGTAAATGAGCAGTTCTTC. The chain is built from TRBV5-1 and TRBJ2-1, with 7 bases lining up with TRBD1. Trimming at V came to 8 bases and at J to 7 bases, leaving 9 bases not matched to a gene. Germline values: CDR1 SGHRS, CDR2 YFSETQ. The CDR3 has 13 amino acids.